This T cell receptor beta chain appears in the sequencing data of a study of CD8+CD57+ T cells in acquired aplastic anemia. Study-wide context: Isolated CD4+ and CD8+ cells, once sorted, yielded DNA averaging around 2.9 ug. Study-level points and caveats: The same twenty-nine CD8+ CDR3 sequences occurred in patients and in controls. Patients and controls were not found to differ significantly in CD8+ Simpson's diversity.

Genomic DNA served as template for TCR beta VDJ and CDR3 profiling. TCRdb itself ran the reads through MiXCR, one entry per CDR3 protein. The table lists approximately 190,000 distinct CDR3 sequences, around 66% of them singletons, with around 42% in the top ten. The CDR3 is 13 residues long. V was trimmed by 5 bases and J by 4 bases, leaving 11 bases between them. Germline assignment: CDR1 SGHTA and CDR2 FQGNSA. A note on this clonotype: The antigen is unknown.

The clonotype originates from a human donor with severe aplastic anemia or a healthy control (not recorded which). Sequenced: sorted CD4+, CD8+, or CD8+CD57+ T cells (not recorded which) from PBMCs. The chain joins TRBV7-2 to TRBJ2-5, with D perhaps TRBD1 (6 bases). The CDR3 coding sequence is TGTGCCAGCAGCCCTACAGGGATAGAGACCCAGTACTTC. Translating it yields CASSPTGIETQYF.